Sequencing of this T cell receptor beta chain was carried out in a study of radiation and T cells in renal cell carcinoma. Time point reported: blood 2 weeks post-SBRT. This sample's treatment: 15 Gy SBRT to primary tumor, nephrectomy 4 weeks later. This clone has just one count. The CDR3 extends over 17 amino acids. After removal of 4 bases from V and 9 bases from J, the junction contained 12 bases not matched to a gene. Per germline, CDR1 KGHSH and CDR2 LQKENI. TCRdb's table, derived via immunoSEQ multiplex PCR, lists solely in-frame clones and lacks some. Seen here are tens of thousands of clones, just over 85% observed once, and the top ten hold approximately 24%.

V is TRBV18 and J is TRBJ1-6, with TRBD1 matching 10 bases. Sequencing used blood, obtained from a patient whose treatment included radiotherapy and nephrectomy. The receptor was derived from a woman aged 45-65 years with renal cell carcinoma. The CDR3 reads CASSLSRDRGGSSPLHF. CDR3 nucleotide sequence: TGTGCCAGCTCACTGTCCCGGGACAGGGGAGGGAGTTCACCCCTCCACTTT. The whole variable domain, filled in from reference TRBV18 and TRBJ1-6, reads NAGVMQNPRHLVRRRGQEARLRCSPMKGHSHVYWYRQLPEEGLKFMVYLQKENIIDESGMPKERFSAEFPKEGPSILRIQQVVRGDSAAYFCASSLSRDRGGSSPLHFGNGTRLTVT.